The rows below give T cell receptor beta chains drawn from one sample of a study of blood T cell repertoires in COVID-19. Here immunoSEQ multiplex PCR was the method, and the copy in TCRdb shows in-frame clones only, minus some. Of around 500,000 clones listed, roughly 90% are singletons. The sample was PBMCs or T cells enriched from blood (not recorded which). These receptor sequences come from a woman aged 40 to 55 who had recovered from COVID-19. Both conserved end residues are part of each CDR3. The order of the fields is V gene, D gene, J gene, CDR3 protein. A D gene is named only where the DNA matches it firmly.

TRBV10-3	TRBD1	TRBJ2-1	CAIRTGAYNEQFF
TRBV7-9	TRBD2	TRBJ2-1	CASSLTSGTFYNEQFF
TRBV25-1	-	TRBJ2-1	CASSDPLFGEVEQFF
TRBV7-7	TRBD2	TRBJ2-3	CASSLALPGTSGKDTQYF
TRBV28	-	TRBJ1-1	CASSSTAITEAFF
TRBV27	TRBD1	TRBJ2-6	CASSFIQGARGANVLTF
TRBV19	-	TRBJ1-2	CASTIANLNYGYTF
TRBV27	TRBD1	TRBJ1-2	CASPFLGTGGGKANYGYTF
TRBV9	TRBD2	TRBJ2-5	CASSAGLARETQYF
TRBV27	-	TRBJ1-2	CASSFGRGGWYYGYTF
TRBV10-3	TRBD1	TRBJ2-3	CAISAGQDTDTQYF
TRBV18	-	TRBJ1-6	CASSLRQVGDNSPLHF
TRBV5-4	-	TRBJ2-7	CASNPGSSGAYEQYF
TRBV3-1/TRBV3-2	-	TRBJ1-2	CASSPDKNYGYTF
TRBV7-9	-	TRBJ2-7	CASSLEDLMGEQYF
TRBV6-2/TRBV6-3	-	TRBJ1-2	CASTPAQGHIYGYTF
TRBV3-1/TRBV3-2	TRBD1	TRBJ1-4	CASSQVFRGRNEKLFF
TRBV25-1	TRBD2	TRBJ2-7	CASTPGGVYEQYF
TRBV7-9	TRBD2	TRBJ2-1	CASSVLAEGGDEQFF
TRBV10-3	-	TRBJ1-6	CAISAVGEGSPLHF
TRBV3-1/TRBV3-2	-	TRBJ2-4	CASSQGALAKNIQYF
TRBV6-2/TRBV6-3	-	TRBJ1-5	CASSYSGGVQPQHF